This TCR beta chain comes out of a study of T cell repertoires in cytomegalovirus infection. This clonotype was seen ten or more times. Its antigen is not identified. Per germline, CDR1 MNHEY and CDR2 SVGEGT. CDR3 size: 12 residues. Trimming took 2 bases from V and 7 from J, leaving 8 bases between them. One entry per CDR3 protein results from TCRdb running MiXCR on the reads. The sample carries 900,000 to 950,000 distinct CDR3 sequences, approximately 31% recorded once. The clonotype comes from a human donor in good health (CMV status not recorded). Some clones in this sample may be carry-over from other donors' samples. V gene TRBV6-2 or TRBV6-3 combines with J gene TRBJ1-1, with D possibly matching TRBD1 (5 bases). Sequencing was performed on cultured CD8+ T cells from PBMCs, taken from culture after CMV antigen stimulation. The DNA for the CDR3 is TGTGCCAGCAGTTACAGACAGATTGAAGCTTTCTTT. Its translation: CASSYRQIEAFF.